This TCR beta chain was obtained from a study of blood T cell repertoires in COVID-19. For the study at large: The cDNA or gDNA used as material had been derived from T cells, B-cell-depleted T cells, or PBMCs.

Germline values: CDR1 SQVTM, CDR2 ANQGSEA. The CDR3 is 12 amino acids. V lost 4 bases to trimming and J lost 2 bases, with 8 bases between them. Assay used: immunoSEQ multiplex PCR; TCRdb lists only in-frame clones, some missing. The repertoire has approximately 410,000 clones, 86% of them found once; the top ten carry 1.4% to 1.5%. This sequence was found in a woman aged 25 to 39 with active or convalescent COVID-19. V usage is TRBV29-1 and J usage is TRBJ1-1, with D unclear. The sequencing input was peripheral blood. This CDR3 is CSVGAVNTEAFF. DNA of the CDR3: TGCAGCGTTGGGGCAGTAAACACTGAAGCTTTCTTT.